These 27 T cell receptor beta chains were sequenced from one sample in a study of blood T cell repertoires in COVID-19. Some clones are missing from TCRdb's copy, which holds only in-frame ones; the method was immunoSEQ multiplex PCR. The profile covers fewer than 650,000 clones, with around 90% appearing a single time and less than 9% taken by the ten largest. Material: peripheral blood. Receptors were obtained from a woman aged 45-65 years with COVID-19, enrolled during active disease.

In this sample, this clone turned up once. V usage is TRBV12-5 and J usage is TRBJ2-1; TRBD2 matches 11 bases. This CDR3 comprises 15 residues. Germline V gene data show CDR1 as LGHNT and CDR2 as FRNRAP. After removal of 3 bases from V and 4 bases from J, the junction contained 2 bases not matched to a gene. This CDR3 is CASGLLAGAYNEQFF. CDR3 sequence (DNA): TGTGCTAGTGGTTTACTAGCGGGGGCGTACAATGAGCAGTTCTTC.

In this sample, this clone turned up once. The chain uses TRBV12-3 or TRBV12-4 and TRBJ1-1; D unclear. This CDR3 spans 13 amino acids. V dropped 2 bases and J dropped 4 bases, with 8 bases sitting between them. The CDR3: CASSLSRSTEAFF. The CDR3 coding sequence is TGTGCCAGCAGTTTATCCCGGAGCACTGAAGCTTTCTTT.

CDR3 sequence: CASSLAPRESSYEQYF. CDR3 DNA sequence: TGCGCCAGCAGCTTGGCCCCCCGTGAGAGCTCCTACGAGCAGTACTTC. The chain employs TRBV5-1 and TRBJ2-7; the D is unclear. CDR1 and CDR2 (germline): SGHRS, YFSETQ. The V end was cut by 0 bases, the J end by 0 bases, with 13 bases between. This CDR3 spans 16 amino acids.

The chain combines TRBV5-1 with TRBJ2-1; 11 bases are a match to TRBD2. The germline V gene encodes CDR1 SGHRS and CDR2 YFSETQ. The CDR3 is 19 residues long. V was pared by 2 bases and J by 0 bases, with 10 bases of the junction left unmatched. The CDR3: CASSFLVAGGVGSYNEQFF. As DNA, the CDR3 is TGCGCCAGCAGCTTCCTCGTAGCGGGGGGGGTCGGCTCCTACAATGAGCAGTTCTTC.

The rearrangement links TRBV7-2 to TRBJ1-2; a possible D gene is TRBD1 (5 bases). The CDR3 spans 16 residues. Trimming stripped 1 base from V and 4 bases from J, with 16 bases between. CDR1 and CDR2 from the germline V gene are SGHTA and FQGNSA. The CDR3 spells CASSLVFDSLFYGYTF. DNA of the CDR3: TGTGCCAGCAGCTTAGTTTTCGACAGTCTTTTCTATGGCTACACCTTC.

V and J are TRBV30 and TRBJ2-2; D perhaps matches TRBD1 (7 bases). V lost 0 bases to trimming and J lost 3 bases, with 14 bases between them. Germline V gene sequence: CDR1 GTSNPN, CDR2 SVGIG (reference sequence). This CDR3 has 16 amino acids. The CDR3 bases are TGTGCCTGGAGTGTCGGAGGGGGCCGTGACACCGGGGAGCTGTTTTTT. Its protein is CAWSVGGGRDTGELFF.

The rearrangement uses TRBV6-5 and TRBJ1-2, with D unclear. Germline assignment: CDR1 MNHEY and CDR2 SVGAGI. The V end lost 4 bases, the J end lost 8 bases, and 17 bases lay between the germline ends. The CDR3 sequence is 14 residues long. The CDR3 DNA is TGTGCCAGCAGTTTCAGGCTTCGGGGAGAGGGCTACACCTTC. It is translated as CASSFRLRGEGYTF.

The chain links TRBV19 to TRBJ2-1, with 8 bases lining up with TRBD2. CDR1 LNHDA and CDR2 SQIVND come from the germline V gene (reference sequence). V was pared by 2 bases and J by 8 bases, with 5 bases of the junction left unmatched. There are 14 residues in the CDR3. This CDR3 reads CASSIKAGVYEQFF. DNA for the CDR3: TGTGCCAGTAGTATAAAAGCGGGGGTATATGAGCAGTTCTTC.

The chain combines TRBV19 with TRBJ1-6; 8 nucleotides line up with TRBD1. Germline CDR1 and CDR2: LNHDA and SQIVND (reference sequence). CDR3 length equals 14 residues. Trimming at V came to 10 bases and at J to 9 bases, leaving 11 bases not matched to a gene. The CDR3 reads CATKPGQGGSPLHF. CDR3 nucleotides: TGTGCCACTAAGCCAGGACAGGGAGGTTCACCCCTCCACTTT.

V usage is TRBV5-8 and J usage is TRBJ2-3; a weak D match, TRBD2 (5 bases). V was clipped by 4 bases and J by 1 base, with 13 bases between them. The CDR3 has 15 residues. The V gene's germline CDR1 is SGHTS and CDR2 YDEGEE. The CDR3 is CASSPDYQGTDTQYF. The CDR3 DNA reads as TGTGCCAGCAGCCCCGACTACCAAGGCACAGATACGCAGTATTTT. Full variable domain (rest looked up from reference TRBV5-8 and TRBJ2-3): EAGVTQSPTHLIKTRGQQATLRCSPISGHTSVYWYQQALGLGLQFLLWYDEGEERNRGNFPPRFSGRQFPNYSSELNVNALELEDSALYLCASSPDYQGTDTQYFGPGTRLTVL.

This chain connects TRBV14 to TRBJ1-1, with D maybe TRBD1 (5 bases). Trimming took 4 bases from V and 6 from J, leaving 21 bases between them. The length of the CDR3 is 16 residues. Per germline, CDR1 SGHDN and CDR2 FVKESK. The CDR3 region is CASSPTALGGYAEAFF. CDR3 nucleotide sequence: TGTGCCAGCAGCCCCACTGCCCTCGGGGGGTACGCTGAAGCTTTCTTT.

This clone has a single count. The rearrangement joins TRBV19 to TRBJ1-4; 11 bases map to TRBD1. The V gene end was trimmed by 3 bases and the J gene end by 6 bases; junction bases not matched to a gene: 18. Looked up from germline, CDR1 is LNHDA and CDR2 is SQIVND (reference sequence). The CDR3 is 20 residues long. As DNA, the CDR3 is TGTGCCAGTAGTATTGGACTTCGGTCGGACAGGGGGCGGGTGGATGAAAAACTGTTTTTT. Its protein is CASSIGLRSDRGRVDEKLFF.

In its sample, this clone was seen once. The chain couples TRBV6-1 to TRBJ2-3, with TRBD1 as a possible D gene (5 bases). V lost 0 bases to trimming and J lost 6 bases, with 13 bases between them. CDR3 length equals 15 residues. Looked up from germline, CDR1 is MNHNS and CDR2 is SASEGT. The CDR3, as DNA: TGTGCCAGCAGTGAAGCCTCTAGGGGCCGGGATACGCAGTATTTT. Translation gives CASSEASRGRDTQYF.

A remark on this clone: An end of the junction differs from the germline gene, which may be a read error. The chain is built from TRBV5-6 and TRBJ1-3; 9 bases match TRBD1. The germline gives CDR1 SGHDT, CDR2 YYEEEE. This CDR3 region has 15 residues. CDR3 nucleotides: TGTGCCAGCAGCACTAACCGGGGACAGGGTGAGGCCGACCGTTTT. Residues: CASSTNRGQGEADRF.

This clone was counted a single time. V is TRBV30 and J is TRBJ2-7, with a tentative D call TRBD2 (6 bases). Germline CDR1 and CDR2: GTSNPN and SVGIG (reference sequence). The CDR3 extends over 13 amino acids. V shed 0 bases and J shed 5 bases, with 11 bases lying between them. CDR3 DNA: TGTGCCTGGAGTGTAGAGCTAGCGAACGAGCAGTACTTC. Residues: CAWSVELANEQYF.

The CDR3 loop is CASSITIWREAFF. In DNA, the CDR3 is TGTGCCAGTAGTATAACAATTTGGAGGGAAGCTTTCTTT. This chain links TRBV19 with TRBJ1-1; D not certain. The germline V and J ends were trimmed by 2 bases and 8 bases, with 12 bases remaining between them. CDR1 and CDR2 from the germline V gene are LNHDA and SQIVND (reference sequence). The CDR3 consists of 13 residues.

This chain uses TRBV9 with TRBJ1-3; D might be TRBD1 (5 bases). This CDR3 spans 15 amino acids. The V end was cut by 2 bases, the J end by 0 bases, with 9 bases between. Germline values: CDR1 SGDLS, CDR2 YYNGEE. CDR3 region: CASSVGGDSGNTIYF. In nucleotides, the CDR3 is TGTGCCAGCAGCGTTGGAGGGGACTCTGGAAACACCATATATTTT.

The V call is TRBV2, the J call TRBJ2-1; D might be TRBD1 (6 bases). This CDR3 region has 14 residues. V gave up 9 bases and J gave up 5 bases, with 17 bases separating them. The germline gives CDR1 SNHLY, CDR2 FYNNEI. DNA of the CDR3: TGTGCCAGTATGAAACAGGGAACAGACAATGAGCAGTTCTTC. Amino acid sequence: CASMKQGTDNEQFF.

This chain connects TRBV9 to TRBJ2-2; D might be TRBD2 (5 bases). CDR3 size: 17 residues. V gave up 1 base and J gave up 6 bases, with 19 bases separating them. Germline lookup yields CDR1 SGDLS and CDR2 YYNGEE. Here the CDR3 DNA reads TGTGCCAGCAGCGTACTAGTTCGACCCAGTAGCGCCGGGGAGCTGTTTTTT. This translates into CASSVLVRPSSAGELFF.

CDR3 in DNA: TGTGCCAGCACCCTAACAGGGGGCACTGAAGCTTTCTTT. This gives the protein CASTLTGGTEAFF. This chain connects TRBV7-9 to TRBJ1-1; 8 positions match TRBD1. This CDR3 has 13 amino acids. V shed 7 bases and J 4 bases; nucleotides not matched to a gene: 5. In germline, CDR1 is SEHNR, CDR2 FQNEAQ (reference sequence).

V usage is TRBV7-9 and J usage is TRBJ1-1, with 8 nucleotides matching TRBD1. CDR1 is SEHNR, CDR2 FQNEAQ, per germline (reference sequence). The CDR3 consists of 14 residues. The V gene end was trimmed by 5 bases and the J gene end by 4 bases; junction bases not matched to a gene: 6. CDR3 protein: CASSEGQVSTEAFF. CDR3 DNA sequence: TGTGCCAGCAGCGAGGGACAGGTGAGCACTGAAGCTTTCTTT.

The chain is built from TRBV2 and TRBJ1-3, with a weak D call TRBD1 (6 bases). There are 12 residues in the CDR3. In germline, CDR1 is SNHLY, CDR2 FYNNEI. Trimming took off 7 bases at V and 5 bases at J, with 9 bases between the two ends. The CDR3 nucleotides are TGTGCCAGCACTTGGGACAGAAACACCATATATTTT. Its translation: CASTWDRNTIYF.

This chain uses TRBV5-4 with TRBJ2-7; maybe TRBD1 (6 bases). There are 14 residues in the CDR3. Germline V gives CDR1 SGHNT, CDR2 YYREEE (reference sequence). V lost 0 bases and J 3 bases, leaving 10 bases between the germline ends. CDR3 nucleotide sequence: TGTGCCAGCAGCTTGGTAGGACAGAGCTACGAGCAGTACTTC. This translates into CASSLVGQSYEQYF.

This clone has just one count. CDR3 coding DNA: TGTGCCAGCAGCCAAGATGGACAGGGGACTAATGAAAAACTGTTTTTT. Translating gives CASSQDGQGTNEKLFF. This chain links TRBV4-2 with TRBJ1-4; 9 bases line up with TRBD1. CDR3 length: 16 amino acids. CDR1 LGHNA and CDR2 YNFKEQ come from the germline V gene. Trimming at V came to 0 bases and at J to 2 bases, leaving 1 base not matched to a gene.

The chain is built from TRBV30 and TRBJ1-4; D perhaps matches TRBD1 (5 bases). The CDR3 is 14 residues long. The ends were cut back, 4 bases at V and 3 bases at J, with 12 bases in the middle. Per the germline V gene, CDR1 is GTSNPN and CDR2 is SVGIG (reference sequence). The CDR3 nucleotides read TGTGCCTGGACACGCGGGGCGGCTAATGAAAAACTGTTTTTT. It specifies CAWTRGAANEKLFF.

The chain links TRBV6-5 to TRBJ1-4, with D possibly matching TRBD1 (6 bases). Germline V gene data show CDR1 as MNHEY and CDR2 as SVGAGI. The length of the CDR3 is 16 residues. V lost 2 bases and J lost 0, with 10 bases in between. The CDR3 nucleotides read TGTGCCAGCAGTTACGGGACACATTCAACTAATGAAAAACTGTTTTTT. It yields the protein CASSYGTHSTNEKLFF.

The table lists this clone with a few counts. V gene TRBV7-9 combines with J gene TRBJ1-1, with D possibly being TRBD1 (5 bases). This CDR3 comprises 12 residues. Germline V gene sequence: CDR1 SEHNR, CDR2 FQNEAQ (reference sequence). V was clipped by 6 bases and J by 6 bases, with 11 bases between them. Here the CDR3 reads CASSFGAAEAFF. DNA of the CDR3: TGTGCCAGCAGTTTTGGGGCAGCTGAAGCTTTCTTT.